These 30 T cell receptor beta chains were all obtained from the same sample, sequenced in a study of blood T cell repertoires in COVID-19. The repertoire was sequenced with immunoSEQ multiplex PCR; TCRdb's copy has only in-frame clones and lacks some. In the table there are 60,000 to 75,000 clones, 72% of which are singletons. The sample was PBMCs or T cells enriched from blood (not recorded which). The receptors come from a woman between 55 and 75 years old who had been exposed to COVID-19.

The chain combines TRBV4-3 with TRBJ2-7; no definite D call. The CDR3 has 16 residues. CDR1 and CDR2 (germline): LGHNA, YSLEER. V lost 0 bases and J 3 bases, leaving 15 bases between the germline ends. The CDR3 bases are TGCGCCAGCAGCCAAGAAAACTACAATCATAACTACGAGCAGTACTTC. Amino acid sequence: CASSQENYNHNYEQYF.

This clone was counted once. The V call is TRBV5-1, the J call TRBJ2-2; weak D call: TRBD1 (5 bases). Deletions cut 0 bases from V and 7 bases from J, with 10 bases between. The germline CDR1 and CDR2 sequences are SGHRS and YFSETQ. The CDR3 contains 14 residues. CDR3 DNA: TGCGCCAGCAGCTTGGCAGGGTATGGCGGGGAGCTGTTTTTT. Its translation: CASSLAGYGGELFF.

The chain is built from TRBV3-1 (or the pseudogene TRBV3-2) and TRBJ2-5; D not resolved. CDR3 size: 12 residues. Germline assignment: CDR1 LGHDT and CDR2 YNNKEL (reference sequence). V lost 0 bases and J 5 bases, leaving 4 bases between the germline ends. In nucleotides, the CDR3 is TGTGCCAGCAGCCAAGATATGGAGACCCAGTACTTC. Translated, it gives CASSQDMETQYF.

The chain has TRBV28 and TRBJ1-5; 12 nucleotides match TRBD1. After removal of 6 bases from V and 8 bases from J, the junction contained 8 bases not matched to a gene. Germline CDR1 is MDHEN and CDR2 is SYDVKM. The CDR3 totals 15 residues. CDR3 in DNA: TGTGCCAGCAGCTTGGGACAGGGGGCGAGAAAGCCCCAGCATTTT. As protein: CASSLGQGARKPQHF.

The rearrangement joins TRBV12-3 or TRBV12-4 to TRBJ2-1; possibly TRBD2 for D (6 bases). The CDR3 contains 12 residues. Trimming cost V 3 bases and J 7 bases, with 7 bases left between them. The DNA for the CDR3 is TGTGCCAGCAGTTTGGCGGGGAATGAGCAGTTCTTC. This gives the protein CASSLAGNEQFF.

The chain links TRBV24-1 to TRBJ2-5, with 12 bases that match TRBD2. Losses at the gene ends were 2 bases for V and 6 bases for J; bases not matched to a gene: 6. The germline gives CDR1 KGHDR, CDR2 SFDVKD. The CDR3 is 16 residues long. The CDR3 DNA is TGTGCCACCAGTGATTCTCTAGCGGGAGGGCCCAAGACCCAGTACTTC. It translates to CATSDSLAGGPKTQYF.

This rearrangement joins TRBV28 to TRBJ1-1; a weak D match, TRBD1 (5 bases). The germline V gene has CDR1 MDHEN and CDR2 SYDVKM. Trimming pared 1 base from V and 7 bases from J, leaving 10 bases between. The CDR3 is made up of 13 amino acids. The CDR3 is CASSLFGRGEAFF. The CDR3 DNA is TGTGCCAGCAGTTTATTCGGGAGGGGTGAAGCTTTCTTT.

The chain uses TRBV13 and TRBJ2-5, with D maybe TRBD2 (6 bases). Trimming removed 1 base at V and 5 bases at J, with 14 bases between. Germline CDR1 and CDR2: PRHDT and FYEKMQ (reference sequence). The CDR3 contains 15 residues. This chain's CDR3 is CASSLAGWSGETQYF. CDR3 nucleotide sequence: TGTGCCAGCAGCTTAGCTGGCTGGAGCGGGGAGACCCAGTACTTC.

The V gene is TRBV29-1, the J gene TRBJ1-5, with D possibly TRBD1 on 6 matching bases. Germline V gene lookup returns CDR1 SQVTM and CDR2 ANQGSEA. The length of the CDR3 is 12 residues. The ends were cut back, 4 bases at V and 4 bases at J, with 8 bases in the middle. The DNA for the CDR3 is TGCAGCGTTGGGCAGGGGAATCAGCCCCAGCATTTT. This translates into CSVGQGNQPQHF. The variable domain in full, completed from reference TRBV29-1 and TRBJ1-5, reads SAVISQKPSRDICQRGTSLTIQCQVDSQVTMMFWYRQQPGQSLTLIATANQGSEATYESGFVIDKFPISRPNLTFSTLTVSNMSPEDSSIYLCSVGQGNQPQHFGDGTRLSIL.

V gene TRBV7-2 combines with J gene TRBJ2-4; D gene uncertain. From germline, CDR1 is SGHTA and CDR2 FQGNSA. CDR3 length: 14 residues. Trimming removed 2 bases from V and 7 bases from J, with 12 bases in between. For the CDR3, the DNA is TGTGCCAGCAGCTTAATGCGTGAACCTAACATTCAGTACTTC. It encodes CASSLMREPNIQYF.

CDR3 protein: CASTNYGTGEYEQYF. The CDR3 region has the DNA TGTGCCAGCACTAACTACGGGACAGGGGAATACGAGCAGTACTTC. This chain links TRBV28 with TRBJ2-7, with 10 bases fitting TRBD1. The CDR3 has 15 residues. The germline V gene encodes CDR1 MDHEN and CDR2 SYDVKM. Trimming removed 7 bases from V and 4 bases from J; junction bases left unmatched: 10.

The chain carries TRBV11-2 and TRBJ2-7; 7 bases line up with TRBD1. Germline V lookup: CDR1 SGHAT, CDR2 FQNNGV. The CDR3 is 16 amino acids. The V segment lost 4 bases and the J segment 1 base; nucleotides outside the gene matches: 10. The CDR3 nucleotides read TGTGCCAGCAGCTCCCCGGGACAGCGGATATCCTACGAGCAGTACTTC. This sequence encodes CASSSPGQRISYEQYF.

V is TRBV7-2 and J is TRBJ1-2, with D maybe TRBD1 (6 bases). CDR1 SGHTA and CDR2 FQGNSA come from the germline V gene. This CDR3 comprises 13 residues. Trimming removed 5 bases at V and 8 bases at J, with 15 bases between. DNA for the CDR3: TGTGCCAGCAGCCCGGGGGGGGCTCGAGGCTACACCTTC. Encoded protein: CASSPGGARGYTF.

This chain connects TRBV10-3 to TRBJ2-7; D unresolved. Germline CDR1 is ENHRY and CDR2 is SYGVKD. V shed 2 bases and J shed 3 bases, with 5 bases lying between them. This CDR3 contains 12 residues. The CDR3 DNA follows: TGTGCCATCAGTGAGCAGCGCTACGAGCAGTACTTC. Its protein product is CAISEQRYEQYF.

The chain links TRBV19 to TRBJ1-2; 7 bases map to TRBD1. CDR3 length: 15 amino acids. Trimming took 8 bases from V and 0 from J; bases not matched to a gene: 9. Germline assignment: CDR1 LNHDA and CDR2 SQIVND (reference sequence). CDR3 DNA sequence: TGTGCCAGTCTCAATCCGGGACAGACTAACTATGGCTACACCTTC. It specifies CASLNPGQTNYGYTF.

The chain has TRBV7-9 and TRBJ2-2; 7 bases agree with TRBD2. Trimming cost V 4 bases and J 5 bases; bases outside gene matches: 10. This CDR3 comprises 16 residues. Germline V CDR1 and CDR2: SEHNR, FQNEAQ (reference sequence). Here the CDR3 DNA reads TGTGCCAGCAGCTCACCGGGACTACGACGTACCGGGGAGCTGTTTTTT. Its protein is CASSSPGLRRTGELFF.

This chain links TRBV28 with TRBJ2-2; D is ambiguous. Germline lookup yields CDR1 MDHEN and CDR2 SYDVKM. The CDR3 is made up of 15 amino acids. The V gene lost 3 bases and the J gene lost 1 base, with 9 bases spanning the gap. The CDR3 spells CASSFGWRNTGELFF. CDR3 DNA: TGTGCCAGCAGTTTTGGGTGGAGGAACACCGGGGAGCTGTTTTTT.

The chain combines TRBV21-1 with TRBJ1-2; TRBD1 reflects the table's D call only, with no check against the DNA. TRBV21-1 is flagged as a pseudogene. This CDR3 is built from 16 residues. The CDR3 coding sequence is TGTGCCAGCGTCCAACCCGCTGATCAGGGCTACTATGGCTACACCTTC. Residues: CASVQPADQGYYGYTF.

This clone was counted between two and nine times. The chain couples TRBV27 to TRBJ1-5; D is unclear. V lost 5 bases to trimming and J lost 4 bases, with 12 bases between them. CDR1 and CDR2 from the germline V gene are MNHEY and SMNVEV (reference sequence). This CDR3 has 14 residues. The CDR3 DNA reads as TGTGCCAGCAGTCAGGATCGAACTAATCAGCCCCAGCATTTT. Protein: CASSQDRTNQPQHF.

This clone was detected once. The V gene is TRBV28, the J gene TRBJ2-1; 10 nucleotides match TRBD2. Germline CDR1 is MDHEN and CDR2 is SYDVKM. V was pared by 6 bases and J by 5 bases, with 7 bases of the junction left unmatched. The CDR3 has 15 residues. The CDR3 sequence is CASSRAGGPNNEQFF. Written as DNA, the CDR3 is TGTGCCAGCAGCCGAGCGGGAGGGCCGAACAATGAGCAGTTCTTC.

There are many counts of this clone. The genes are TRBV4-2 and TRBJ2-7; 12 nucleotides align to TRBD2. Germline trimming cut 4 bases from V and 2 bases from J; bases unmatched to any gene: 6. CDR3 size: 16 residues. Germline V gene data show CDR1 as LGHNA and CDR2 as YNFKEQ. This chain's CDR3 is CASSPETSGSPYEQYF. The DNA of the CDR3 is TGTGCCAGCAGCCCCGAGACTAGCGGGAGTCCCTACGAGCAGTACTTC.

The chain is built from TRBV19 and TRBJ1-2; a weak D match, TRBD1 (5 bases). V was cut by 4 bases and J by 6 bases, with 18 bases left in between. The CDR3 is 15 amino acids. The V gene's germline CDR1 is LNHDA and CDR2 SQIVND (reference sequence). CDR3 sequence reads: CASSSRNRLEDGYTF. DNA for the CDR3: TGTGCCAGTAGTAGTCGCAACAGGTTGGAAGATGGCTACACCTTC.

V and J are TRBV6-1 and TRBJ1-2; tentatively, D is TRBD1 (6 bases). This CDR3 contains 14 residues. Per the germline V gene, CDR1 is MNHNS and CDR2 is SASEGT. V was clipped by 2 bases and J by 8 bases, with 15 bases between them. CDR3 region: CASSEKRTAGGYTF. CDR3 bases: TGTGCCAGCAGTGAAAAGAGGACAGCAGGAGGCTACACCTTC.

For this clone: One junction end disagrees with the germline gene, perhaps due to a read error. The CDR3 sequence: CASILDRASSYEQYF. The CDR3, as DNA: TGTGCCAGCATTTTAGACAGGGCAAGCTCCTACGAGCAGTACTTC. The chain joins TRBV28 to TRBJ2-7, with 7 nucleotides matching TRBD1. The germline V gene encodes CDR1 MDHEN and CDR2 SYDVKM. The CDR3 runs 15 residues.

V gene TRBV25-1 combines with J gene TRBJ1-2, with 8 positions matching TRBD1. Germline trimming cut 6 bases from V and 4 bases from J; bases unmatched to any gene: 7. CDR3 length equals 14 residues. Per germline, CDR1 MGHDK and CDR2 SYGVNS. This CDR3 reads CASRATGTGYGYTF. CDR3 in DNA: TGTGCCAGCAGAGCTACCGGGACAGGCTATGGCTACACCTTC.

This sequence joins TRBV5-5 and TRBJ2-5, with D maybe TRBD1 (5 bases). Trimming took off 1 base at V and 4 bases at J, with 14 bases between the two ends. The V gene's germline CDR1 is SGHKS and CDR2 YYEKEE (reference sequence). The CDR3 is 15 residues long. CDR3 in amino acids: CASSLRRPQGETQYF. The CDR3 region has the DNA TGTGCCAGCAGCTTGCGCCGGCCCCAGGGAGAGACCCAGTACTTC.

J is TRBJ1-1 and V is TRBV28; TRBD1 might be the D (5 bases). Per the germline V gene, CDR1 is MDHEN and CDR2 is SYDVKM. The CDR3 runs to 14 residues. V was clipped by 4 bases and J by 1 base, with 10 bases between them. CDR3: CASSSIGQNTEAFF. The DNA for the CDR3 is TGTGCCAGCAGTTCGATTGGACAGAACACTGAAGCTTTCTTT.

V and J are TRBV15 and TRBJ1-3, with unresolved D. Per the germline V gene, CDR1 is LNHNV and CDR2 is YYDKDF (reference sequence). The ends were cut back, 0 bases at V and 0 bases at J, with 9 bases in the middle. The CDR3 contains 16 residues. Here the CDR3 reads CATSRDRLSSGNTIYF. CDR3 DNA sequence: TGTGCCACCAGCAGAGATAGACTTTCCTCTGGAAACACCATATATTTT.

V gene TRBV28 combines with J gene TRBJ2-5; weak D call: TRBD2 (6 bases). There are 15 residues in the CDR3. Germline CDR1 reads MDHEN; CDR2 reads SYDVKM. Trimming shortened V by 5 bases and J by 1 base, and 14 bases separated the two germline ends. For the CDR3, the DNA is TGTGCCAGCAGTCGGGCTGGCGGGACCCAAGAGACCCAGTACTTC. Translating it yields CASSRAGGTQETQYF.

V usage is TRBV30 and J usage is TRBJ1-5; D ambiguous. Trimming cost V 3 bases and J 2 bases, with 8 bases left between them. From germline, CDR1 is GTSNPN and CDR2 SVGIG (reference sequence). The CDR3 sequence is 13 residues long. The CDR3 DNA sequence: TGTGCCTGGAGCCGAACGGGCAATCAGCCCCAGCATTTT. As protein: CAWSRTGNQPQHF.